The 3 T cell receptor beta chains below come from one sample, sequenced in a study of cytomegalovirus exposure and HLA in healthy donors. The PCR was carried out with 60 Vbeta primers and 13 Jbeta primers. The method was immunoSEQ multiplex PCR; TCRdb's version includes in-frame clones alone and lacks a portion of them. The table includes over 250,000 clones, 86% detected once. Sequencing was performed on PBMCs. The receptors come from a man in his forties in good health and CMV-seropositive.

As for this clone: Different DNA sequences within this sample yield the same CDR3. The rearrangement uses TRBV27 and TRBJ2-1; 9 nucleotides align to TRBD2. This CDR3 spans 18 amino acids. J gave up 0 bases and V 6 bases, and 12 bases lay outside the gene matches. Germline CDR1 MNHEY, CDR2 SMNVEV (reference sequence). CDR3 sequence: CASSPPAGGLYSYNEQFF. Written as DNA, the CDR3 is TGTGCCAGCAGCCCTCCAGCGGGAGGCCTATACTCCTACAATGAGCAGTTCTTC.

The rearrangement joins TRBV30 to TRBJ1-6, with D possibly TRBD1 on 6 matching bases. Trimming took off 5 bases at V and 0 bases at J, with 11 bases between the two ends. From germline, CDR1 is GTSNPN and CDR2 SVGIG (reference sequence). The CDR3 totals 15 residues. CDR3 in DNA: TGTGCCTGGGCGACAGGCAGCTCCTATAATTCACCCCTCCACTTT. Its translation: CAWATGSSYNSPLHF.

This sequence joins TRBV28 and TRBJ2-7; perhaps TRBD2 as D (5 bases). Trimming removed 2 bases from V and 2 bases from J, with 10 bases in between. Germline CDR1 is MDHEN and CDR2 is SYDVKM. This CDR3 has 14 residues. The CDR3: CASSLHGSPYEQYF. DNA of the CDR3: TGTGCCAGCAGTTTACATGGGAGCCCCTACGAGCAGTACTTC.